The next 10 T cell receptor beta chains were all read from a single sample in a study of identical twins. TCRdb recomputed calls from the 5' RACE reads with MiXCR, one row per CDR3 protein. The sample has about 430,000 distinct CDR3 sequences, around 18% seen once. Sequencing was carried out using naive T cells sorted from blood. The origin of the receptors is a man between 50 and 59 years old in good health.

This sequence joins TRBV12-3 or TRBV12-4 and TRBJ2-5; 8 nucleotides align to TRBD2. V was pared by 3 bases and J by 0 bases, with 12 bases of the junction left unmatched. This CDR3 has 18 residues. The CDR3 loop is CASSLWGGVAGNQETQYF. The CDR3 DNA follows: TGTGCCAGCAGTTTGTGGGGTGGGGTAGCGGGGAACCAAGAGACCCAGTACTTC.

This clonotype was detected many times. The rearrangement links TRBV10-3 to TRBJ1-5; no definite D call. The germline V and J ends were trimmed by 10 bases and 2 bases, with 12 bases remaining between them. The CDR3 loop spans 13 amino acids. Germline values: CDR1 ENHRY, CDR2 SYGVKD. The CDR3 region is CATGPGGNQPQHF. DNA for the CDR3: TGTGCCACTGGGCCCGGGGGCAATCAGCCCCAGCATTTT.

This clonotype was recorded many times. The rearrangement links TRBV28 to TRBJ2-3; D call uncertain. CDR3 length: 14 residues. The germline CDR1 and CDR2 sequences are MDHEN and SYDVKM. V was cut by 2 bases and J by 0 bases, with 6 bases left in between. The CDR3 bases are TGTGCCAGCAGTTTACTAGTGAGCACAGATACGCAGTATTTT. Protein: CASSLLVSTDTQYF.

This clonotype was seen more than once but under ten times. The CDR3, as DNA: TGTGCCAGCAGCTTAGCAGACCCTTCGCACACCGGGGAGCTGTTTTTT. Translating gives CASSLADPSHTGELFF. This rearrangement joins TRBV7-9 to TRBJ2-2; no definite D call. Germline CDR1 is SEHNR and CDR2 is FQNEAQ (reference sequence). The germline V and J ends were trimmed by 0 bases and 3 bases, with 11 bases remaining between them. This CDR3 has 16 residues.

This chain uses TRBV20-1 with TRBJ2-7; a weak D match, TRBD2 (6 bases). Germline CDR1 and CDR2: DFQATT and SNEGSKA (reference sequence). The CDR3 extends over 13 amino acids. The germline V and J ends were trimmed by 6 bases and 6 bases, with 18 bases remaining between them. The CDR3 is CSAPVGTRSEQYF. The CDR3 DNA follows: TGCAGTGCCCCGGTGGGGACTCGGAGCGAGCAGTACTTC.

This clonotype showed up just a few times. The J gene is TRBJ2-1, the V gene TRBV5-4; 10 nucleotides line up with TRBD2. The CDR3 runs to 19 residues. Trimming at V came to 0 bases and at J to 5 bases, leaving 14 bases not matched to a gene. CDR1 is SGHNT and CDR2 is YYREEE in the germline V gene (reference sequence). The CDR3 DNA follows: TGTGCCAGCAGCTTGGGGTTAGCGGGGGGTCGCCACTTTGACAATGAGCAGTTCTTC. Translation: CASSLGLAGGRHFDNEQFF. Full variable domain (outside the CDR3, taken from reference TRBV5-4 and TRBJ2-1): ETGVTQSPTHLIKTRGQQVTLRCSSQSGHNTVSWYQQALGQGPQFIFQYYREEENGRGNFPPRFSGLQFPNYSSELNVNALELDDSALYLCASSLGLAGGRHFDNEQFFGPGTRLTVL.

This clonotype was observed a handful of times. The chain recombines TRBV5-1 with TRBJ2-7, with D tentatively TRBD2 (6 bases). The CDR3 covers 14 residues. CDR1 SGHRS and CDR2 YFSETQ come from the germline V gene. The ends were cut back, 7 bases at V and 1 base at J, with 15 bases in the middle. The CDR3 nucleotides are TGCGCCAGCGGCCTCACGGGGGATTCCTACGAGCAGTACTTC. As protein: CASGLTGDSYEQYF. Variable domain in full (rest from reference TRBV5-1 and TRBJ2-7): KAGVTQTPRYLIKTRGQQVTLSCSPISGHRSVSWYQQTPGQGLQFLFEYFSETQRNKGNFPGRFSGRQFSNSRSEMNVSTLELGDSALYLCASGLTGDSYEQYFGPGTRLTVT.

The chain joins TRBV20-1 to TRBJ2-7; 7 nucleotides agree with TRBD1. V lost 6 bases and J lost 1; bases outside the gene matches: 9. The CDR3 loop spans 14 amino acids. Germline V CDR1 and CDR2: DFQATT, SNEGSKA (reference sequence). The CDR3 loop is CSANAGTASYEQYF. The CDR3 DNA reads TGCAGTGCCAACGCCGGGACAGCGTCCTACGAGCAGTACTTC.

This clonotype was counted between two and nine times. This chain links TRBV27 with TRBJ2-7; 11 bases line up with TRBD2. The trim removed 3 bases at V and 3 bases at J, leaving 7 bases unmatched. The length of the CDR3 is 16 residues. Germline V gives CDR1 MNHEY, CDR2 SMNVEV (reference sequence). The CDR3 here is CASSLSLAGGYYEQYF. For the CDR3, the DNA is TGTGCCAGCAGTTTGAGCCTAGCGGGAGGATACTACGAGCAGTACTTC.

The chain links TRBV4-3 to TRBJ2-1; D is uncertain. Germline CDR1 LGHNA, CDR2 YSLEER. The V and J ends lost 1 base and 8 bases respectively, with 15 bases between them. The length of the CDR3 is 15 residues. The CDR3 reads CASSQGLRPGDEQFF. As DNA, the CDR3 is TGCGCCAGCAGCCAAGGACTCCGCCCTGGGGATGAGCAGTTCTTC.